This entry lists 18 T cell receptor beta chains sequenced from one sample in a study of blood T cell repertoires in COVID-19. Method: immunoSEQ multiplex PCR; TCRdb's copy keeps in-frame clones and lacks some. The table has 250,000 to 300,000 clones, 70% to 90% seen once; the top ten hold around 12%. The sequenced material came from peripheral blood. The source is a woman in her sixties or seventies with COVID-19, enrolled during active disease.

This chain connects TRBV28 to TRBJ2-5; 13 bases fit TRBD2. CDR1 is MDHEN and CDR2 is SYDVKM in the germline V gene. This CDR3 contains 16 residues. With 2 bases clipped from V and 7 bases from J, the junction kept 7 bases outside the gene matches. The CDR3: CASSLPTSGGSRTQYF. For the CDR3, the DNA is TGTGCCAGCAGTTTACCGACTAGCGGGGGGTCGCGGACCCAGTACTTC.

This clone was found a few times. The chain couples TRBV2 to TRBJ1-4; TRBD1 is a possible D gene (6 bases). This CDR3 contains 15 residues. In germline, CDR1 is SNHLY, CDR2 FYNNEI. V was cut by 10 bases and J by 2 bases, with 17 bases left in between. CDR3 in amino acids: CATSGQGATNEKLFF. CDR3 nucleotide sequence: TGTGCCACCTCGGGACAAGGCGCTACTAATGAAAAACTGTTTTTT.

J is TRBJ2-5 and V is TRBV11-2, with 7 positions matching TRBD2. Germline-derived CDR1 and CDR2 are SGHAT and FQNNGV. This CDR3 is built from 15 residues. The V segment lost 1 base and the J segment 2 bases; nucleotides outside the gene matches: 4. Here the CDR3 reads CASSLVGGDQETQYF. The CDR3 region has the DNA TGTGCCAGCAGCTTAGTTGGGGGGGATCAAGAGACCCAGTACTTC.

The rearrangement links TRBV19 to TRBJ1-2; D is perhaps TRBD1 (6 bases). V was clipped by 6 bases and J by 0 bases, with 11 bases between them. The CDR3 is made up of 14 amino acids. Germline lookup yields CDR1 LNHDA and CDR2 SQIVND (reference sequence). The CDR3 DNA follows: TGTGCCAGTAGCCAACAGGGTTCTAACTATGGCTACACCTTC. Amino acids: CASSQQGSNYGYTF.

The CDR3 DNA reads TGTGCCAGCAGTTCGCGGGATTTACGGTACACTGAAGCTTTCTTT. This sequence encodes CASSSRDLRYTEAFF. V usage is TRBV27 and J usage is TRBJ1-1; unclear D gene. CDR3 length: 15 residues. V was cut by 4 bases and J by 3 bases, with 15 bases left in between. Germline CDR1 MNHEY, CDR2 SMNVEV (reference sequence).

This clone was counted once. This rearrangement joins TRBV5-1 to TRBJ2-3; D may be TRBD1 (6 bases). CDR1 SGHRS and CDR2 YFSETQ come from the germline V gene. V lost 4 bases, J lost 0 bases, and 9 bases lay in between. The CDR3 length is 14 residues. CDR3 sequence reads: CASSEDRSTDTQYF. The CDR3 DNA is TGCGCCAGCAGCGAGGACAGAAGCACAGATACGCAGTATTTT.

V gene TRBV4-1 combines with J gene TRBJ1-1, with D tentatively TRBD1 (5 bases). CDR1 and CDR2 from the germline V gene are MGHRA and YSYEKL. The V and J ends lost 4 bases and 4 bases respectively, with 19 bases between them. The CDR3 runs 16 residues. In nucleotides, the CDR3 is TGCGCCAGCAGCCGCCTCCTTATTCCGGGGGGCACTGAAGCTTTCTTT. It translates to CASSRLLIPGGTEAFF.

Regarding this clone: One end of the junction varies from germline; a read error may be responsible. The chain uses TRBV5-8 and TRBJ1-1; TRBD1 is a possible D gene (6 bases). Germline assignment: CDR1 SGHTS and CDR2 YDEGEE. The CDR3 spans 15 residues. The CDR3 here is CASSLGGQWRTEAFF. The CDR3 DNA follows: TGTGCCAGCAGTTTGGGTGGACAGTGGAGGACTGAAGCTTTCTTT.

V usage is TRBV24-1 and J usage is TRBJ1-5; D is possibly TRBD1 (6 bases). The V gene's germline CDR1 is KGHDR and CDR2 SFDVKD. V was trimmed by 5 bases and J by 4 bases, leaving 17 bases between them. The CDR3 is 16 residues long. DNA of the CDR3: TGTGCCACCAGTGCTGGTGAGGGGACAAGAAATCAGCCCCAGCATTTT. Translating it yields CATSAGEGTRNQPQHF.

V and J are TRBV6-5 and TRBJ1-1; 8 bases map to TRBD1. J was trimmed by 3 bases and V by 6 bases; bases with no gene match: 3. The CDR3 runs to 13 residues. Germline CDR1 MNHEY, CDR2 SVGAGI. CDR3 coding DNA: TGTGCCAGCAGCCTGGACAGGGACACTGAAGCTTTCTTT. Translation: CASSLDRDTEAFF.

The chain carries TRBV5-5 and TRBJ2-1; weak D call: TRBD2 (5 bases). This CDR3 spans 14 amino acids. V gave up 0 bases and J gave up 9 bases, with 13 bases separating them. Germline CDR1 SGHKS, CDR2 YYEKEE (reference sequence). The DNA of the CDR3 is TGTGCCAGCAGCTTGGTCGCCCCGGGGAGTGAGCAGTTCTTC. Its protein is CASSLVAPGSEQFF.

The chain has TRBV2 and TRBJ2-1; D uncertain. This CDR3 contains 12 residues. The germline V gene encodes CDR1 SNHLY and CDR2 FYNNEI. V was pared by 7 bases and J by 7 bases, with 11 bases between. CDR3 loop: CASNSWKNEQFF. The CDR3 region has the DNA TGTGCCAGCAATAGCTGGAAGAATGAGCAGTTCTTC.

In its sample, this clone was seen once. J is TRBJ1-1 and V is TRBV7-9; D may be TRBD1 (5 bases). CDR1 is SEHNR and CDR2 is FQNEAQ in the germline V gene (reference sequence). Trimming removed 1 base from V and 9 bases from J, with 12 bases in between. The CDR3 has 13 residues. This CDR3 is CASSLGQGNQAFF. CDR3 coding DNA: TGTGCCAGCAGCTTAGGGCAGGGTAATCAAGCTTTCTTT.

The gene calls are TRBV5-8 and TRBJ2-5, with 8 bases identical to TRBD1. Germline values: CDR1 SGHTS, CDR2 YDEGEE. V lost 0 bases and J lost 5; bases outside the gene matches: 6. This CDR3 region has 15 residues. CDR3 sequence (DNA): TGTGCCAGCAGCTTGGGACAGGGGATCGGGGAGACCCAGTACTTC. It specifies CASSLGQGIGETQYF.

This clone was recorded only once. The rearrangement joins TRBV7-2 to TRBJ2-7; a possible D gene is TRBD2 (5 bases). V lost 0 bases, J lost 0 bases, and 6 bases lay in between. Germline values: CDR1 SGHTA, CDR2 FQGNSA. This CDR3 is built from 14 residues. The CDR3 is CASSLASVSYEQYF. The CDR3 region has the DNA TGTGCCAGCAGCTTAGCTAGCGTCTCCTACGAGCAGTACTTC.

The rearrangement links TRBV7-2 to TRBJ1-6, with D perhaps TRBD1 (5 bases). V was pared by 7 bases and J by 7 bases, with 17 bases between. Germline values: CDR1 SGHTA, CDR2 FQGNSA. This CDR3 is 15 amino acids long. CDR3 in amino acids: CASIRRVGQNSPLHF. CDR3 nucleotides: TGTGCCAGCATTCGCCGGGTCGGACAAAATTCACCCCTCCACTTT.

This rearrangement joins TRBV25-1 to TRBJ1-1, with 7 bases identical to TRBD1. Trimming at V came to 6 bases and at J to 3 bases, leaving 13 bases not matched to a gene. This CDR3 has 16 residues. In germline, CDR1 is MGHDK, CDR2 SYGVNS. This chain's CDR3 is CASSGYYRGSYTEAFF. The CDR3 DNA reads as TGTGCCAGCAGCGGATACTACAGGGGATCCTACACTGAAGCTTTCTTT.

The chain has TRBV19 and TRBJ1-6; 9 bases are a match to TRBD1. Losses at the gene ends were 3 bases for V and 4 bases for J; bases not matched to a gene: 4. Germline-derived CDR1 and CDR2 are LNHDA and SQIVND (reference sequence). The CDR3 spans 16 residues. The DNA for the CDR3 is TGTGCCAGTAGTATTTCCGGGACAGGGTATAATTCACCCCTCCACTTT. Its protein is CASSISGTGYNSPLHF.